One and the same sample provided the 11 T cell receptor beta chains below, sequenced in a study of tumor-infiltrating lymphocytes in primary liver carcinoma. Researchers generated TCR beta cDNA from about 450 ng of total RNA, relying on a constant-region primer. Library construction for TCR beta comprised three nested multiplex PCR rounds performed with slightly modified ARM-PCR. TRBV1-TRBV30 forward and Cbeta reverse primers drove the first two approximately 11-cycle rounds. In TCRdb, the multiplex PCR reads were re-called with MiXCR into one record per CDR3 protein. The sample records 100,000 to 150,000 distinct CDR3 sequences, roughly three fifths being singletons. Co-extraction of RNA and DNA was performed on roughly 20-33 mg of unsorted bulk tissue. Sequenced: liver tumor tissue from sampling region 3. The subset was: tumor region T3, left-lateral pole. These receptor sequences come from an older woman with primary liver carcinoma and hepatitis B virus infection.

Comments on this clonotype: An end of the junction differs from the germline gene, which may be a read error. The chain joins TRBV11-2 to TRBJ2-5, with D possibly matching TRBD1 (5 bases). The CDR3 contains 15 residues. Per the germline V gene, CDR1 is SGHAT and CDR2 is FQNNGV. CDR3 protein: CANSLDGATAMNQYF. CDR3 bases: TGTGCCAACAGCTTAGATGGGGCTACCGCAATGAACCAGTACTTC.

In the case of this clonotype: This CDR3 is missing its conserved last phenylalanine or tryptophan, likely due to a read error. V and J are TRBV29-1 and TRBJ1-1; D gene unclear. The CDR3 sequence is 11 residues long. Germline V lookup: CDR1 SQVTM, CDR2 ANQGSEA. The V end lost 7 bases, the J end lost 6 bases, and 12 bases lay between the germline ends. The CDR3: CSAGEVSEAFS. The CDR3 bases are TGCAGCGCCGGGGAAGTTTCTGAAGCTTTCTCT.

This clonotype was detected only a few times. This chain links TRBV25-1 with TRBJ2-1, with a weak D call TRBD2 (6 bases). Germline V gene sequence: CDR1 MGHDK, CDR2 SYGVNS. The CDR3 is 17 amino acids. V lost 2 bases, J lost 1 base, and 15 bases lay in between. CDR3 residues: CASSEGGSRRSYNEQFF. CDR3 nucleotide sequence: TGTGCCAGCAGTGAAGGAGGGTCTAGACGGTCCTACAATGAGCAGTTCTTC. Filled out from reference TRBV25-1 and TRBJ2-1, the complete variable domain reads EADIYQTPRYLVIGTGKKITLECSQTMGHDKMYWYQQDPGMELHLIHYSYGVNSTEKGDLSSESTVSRIRTEHFPLTLESARPSHTSQYLCASSEGGSRRSYNEQFFGPGTRLTVL.

About this clonotype: This may be a read error: a much more frequent sequence differs by one nucleotide. This rearrangement joins TRBV10-3 to TRBJ2-7, with D perhaps being TRBD1 or TRBD2 (5 bases each). Germline-derived CDR1 and CDR2 are ENHRY and SYGVKD. The CDR3 runs 16 residues. The CDR3 is CTISETQTAGAGEQYF. The CDR3 DNA is TGTACCATCAGTGAAACCCAGACTGCCGGGGCTGGCGAGCAGTACTTC.

Comment on this clonotype: A read error may produce the germline difference seen at one junction end. The J gene is TRBJ1-1, the V gene TRBV12-3 or TRBV12-4, with D perhaps TRBD1 (6 bases). This CDR3 is built from 15 residues. The CDR3 region has the DNA TGTGCCAACAGTTTACAGGGACCCGCAGGCGCTGAAGCTTTCTTT. This translates into CANSLQGPAGAEAFF.

Of note for this clonotype: Because it lacks the conserved phenylalanine or tryptophan at the end, this CDR3 is likely a read error. V is TRBV29-1 and J is TRBJ2-1; D unresolved. The CDR3 totals 14 residues. The V and J ends lost 3 bases and 7 bases respectively, with 16 bases between them. Germline V gene lookup returns CDR1 SQVTM and CDR2 ANQGSEA. In DNA form, the CDR3 reads TGCAGCGTTGACCTGGAAGATATGGGAAATGAGCAGTTCTCC. Its translation: CSVDLEDMGNEQFS.

Of note for this clonotype: An end of the junction does not agree with germline; a read error may underlie this. J is TRBJ1-5 and V is TRBV6-1; no firm D call. The CDR3 has 12 residues. Germline CDR1 and CDR2: MNHNS and SASEGT. This chain's CDR3 is CASSEGVLRRNF. The CDR3 nucleotides are TGTGCCAGCAGTGAAGGCGTCTTACGGCGGAATTTT.

This clonotype was counted only a few times. The genes are TRBV28 and TRBJ2-1; maybe TRBD1 (6 bases). V dropped 10 bases and J dropped 4 bases, with 23 bases sitting between them. The CDR3 is made up of 16 amino acids. In germline, CDR1 is MDHEN, CDR2 SYDVKM. The CDR3 DNA reads as TGTGCCACCTTCGATAAAACAGGGAAGGGGTACAATGAGCAGTTCTTC. Translated, it gives CATFDKTGKGYNEQFF.

This clonotype was observed once. This is likely a read error, given that the CDR3 carries no conserved phenylalanine or tryptophan at its end. This sequence joins TRBV6-5 and TRBJ2-5, with D hard to call. Per the germline V gene, CDR1 is MNHEY and CDR2 is SVGAGI. CDR3 length: 14 residues. The CDR3 here is CACSYSPWSETQYL. For the CDR3, the DNA is TGTGCCTGCAGTTACTCGCCCTGGTCGGAGACCCAGTACTTA.

This clonotype has a count of ten or more. The chain recombines TRBV6-5 with TRBJ1-1; 8 bases agree with TRBD1. CDR3 length equals 14 residues. Per germline, CDR1 MNHEY and CDR2 SVGAGI. Unmatched junction bases numbered 3, after V lost 4 bases and J lost 2 bases. This CDR3 reads CASSWTGRNTEAFF. The DNA of the CDR3 is TGTGCCAGCAGTTGGACAGGGAGAAACACTGAAGCTTTCTTT.

On this clonotype itself: No conserved phenylalanine or tryptophan is present at the end of the CDR3, so a read error is the likely explanation. The genes are TRBV11-2 and TRBJ1-2; D is undetermined. CDR1 SGHAT and CDR2 FQNNGV come from the germline V gene. This CDR3 comprises 15 residues. Trimming cost V 1 base and J 4 bases, with 13 bases left between them. This CDR3 reads CASSLVPRGRYGYTI. The CDR3 coding sequence is TGTGCCAGCAGCTTAGTCCCCCGTGGGCGCTATGGCTACACCATC.